The clone carrying this T cell receptor (beta chain) was seen ten or more times. Its antigen is still unknown. Time point: sample taken at primary tumor resection. Without sorting, whole RNA was sequenced from tumor, nontumor lung or frozen PBMC. These data are taken from a study of spatial heterogeneity in lung cancer. On the study more broadly: In raw reads, more than 8.5 appearances on average were recorded for each unique TCR and UMI combination.

Between the trimmed V and J ends, which lost 4 bases and 4 bases, there was a span of 12 bases. This CDR3 is built from 14 residues. Germline loops: CDR1 MNHNY, CDR2 SVGAGI (reference sequence). In TCRdb, the 5' RACE reads were re-called with MiXCR into one record per CDR3 protein. The data hold roughly 20,000 distinct CDR3 sequences, with around 4.8% observed a single time. Study-level points and caveats: How many expanded intratumoral alpha and beta TCRs were present tracked the tumor mutation count, which was a count of nonsynonymous mutations.

The clonotype comes from a male donor with early-stage non-small cell lung cancer. Sequenced material: lung tumor tissue, taken at surgery. The V call is TRBV6-6, the J call TRBJ2-3, with D tentatively TRBD1 or TRBD2 (6 bases each). DNA for the CDR3: TGTGCCAGCAGTTTAGACAGGAGGGCAGATACGCAGTATTTT. Its translation is CASSLDRRADTQYF.